This passage covers 9 T cell receptor beta chains from one sample sequenced in a study of OX40 agonist ivuxolimab in advanced cancers. Sequenced by immunoSEQ multiplex PCR; TCRdb stores in-frame clones only, minus some. The sample comprises 50,000 or so clones, around 90% of which are singletons, and approximately 6% rests with the top ten. This specimen consisted of CD4+ or CD8+ T cells sorted from blood, obtained in a trial of the OX40 agonist ivuxolimab. The receptor source for this set is an adult with an advanced solid tumor such as melanoma, head and neck, liver or kidney cancer.

This chain connects TRBV4-3 to TRBJ2-2; the D gene is possibly TRBD2 (6 bases). The germline gives CDR1 LGHNA, CDR2 YSLEER. The CDR3 consists of 17 residues. V lost 3 bases and J lost 3, with 17 bases in between. CDR3 sequence reads: CASSQEGPGIYTGELFF. The CDR3 DNA reads TGCGCCAGCAGCCAGGAGGGCCCGGGAATATACACCGGGGAGCTGTTTTTT.

The CDR3 DNA is TGTGCCAGCAGCTGGACCACCATGAACACTGAAGCTTTCTTT. This encodes CASSWTTMNTEAFF. The chain couples TRBV28 to TRBJ1-1; D unresolved. The CDR3 is made up of 14 amino acids. Trimming stripped 6 bases from V and 0 bases from J, with 11 bases between. Per germline, CDR1 MDHEN and CDR2 SYDVKM.

The chain carries TRBV9 and TRBJ2-7; 11 nucleotides agree with TRBD2. This CDR3 has 15 amino acids. Germline CDR1 and CDR2: SGDLS and YYNGEE. The junction had 5 bases not matched to a gene; V was cut back by 4 bases and J by 2 bases. CDR3 residues: CASSPTSGRTYEQYF. As DNA, the CDR3 is TGTGCCAGCAGCCCTACTAGCGGGAGAACCTACGAGCAGTACTTC. The full variable domain, completed using reference TRBV9 and TRBJ2-7, is DSGVTQTPKHLITATGQRVTLRCSPRSGDLSVYWYQQSLDQGLQFLIQYYNGEERAKGNILERFSAQQFPDLHSELNLSSLELGDSALYFCASSPTSGRTYEQYFGPGTRLTVT.

The chain has TRBV19 and TRBJ2-1; D remains unclear. CDR1 and CDR2 from the germline V gene are LNHDA and SQIVND (reference sequence). Trimming took off 4 bases at V and 7 bases at J, with 5 bases between the two ends. The CDR3 runs 11 residues. The CDR3 region has the DNA TGTGCCAGTAGTAGCGGTAATGAGCAGTTCTTC. Protein sequence: CASSSGNEQFF.

The chain employs TRBV10-3 and TRBJ2-7; the match to TRBD1 covers 8 bases. Losses at the gene ends were 7 bases for V and 2 bases for J; bases not matched to a gene: 7. The CDR3 runs to 14 residues. Germline V CDR1 and CDR2: ENHRY, SYGVKD. The DNA of the CDR3 is TGTGCCATCAATGGACAGGGTCCCCCCTACGAGCAGTACTTC. It encodes CAINGQGPPYEQYF.

The chain couples TRBV6-1 to TRBJ2-1; weak D call: TRBD1 (6 bases). V was cut by 7 bases and J by 1 base, with 14 bases left in between. Germline CDR1 is MNHNS and CDR2 is SASEGT. The CDR3 sequence is 15 residues long. The CDR3 bases are TGTGCCAGCATGAAAGCAGGGGAGTCCTACAATGAGCAGTTCTTC. This encodes CASMKAGESYNEQFF.

The V call is TRBV6-4, the J call TRBJ2-7; 9 nucleotides match TRBD1. The length of the CDR3 is 19 residues. CDR1 is MRHNA, CDR2 SNTAGT, per germline. V shed 8 bases, J shed 6 bases, and the junction held 26 bases outside the gene matches. The CDR3 DNA is TGTGCCAGCCTACCCCCTCGCGGGACAGGGCCCCTACCCCGCTCCGAGCAGTACGTC. The encoded protein is CASLPPRGTGPLPRSEQYV.

The CDR3 is CASSPSGLMSYEQYF. The CDR3 DNA reads as TGTGCCAGCAGCCCCTCGGGACTGATGTCCTACGAGCAGTACTTC. The chain is built from TRBV9 and TRBJ2-7; weak D call: TRBD2 (6 bases). Trimming stripped 4 bases from V and 1 base from J, with 15 bases between. Germline V CDR1 and CDR2: SGDLS, YYNGEE. CDR3 length equals 15 residues.

Remarks on this clone: The sample contains more than one DNA sequence encoding this CDR3. The rearrangement joins TRBV7-9 to TRBJ2-7; 10 positions match TRBD1. With V trimmed by 5 bases and J by 4 bases, 5 bases remained unmatched. Germline CDR1 reads SEHNR; CDR2 reads FQNEAQ (reference sequence). This CDR3 has 14 amino acids. CDR3: CASSGDRGLYEQYV. DNA for the CDR3: TGTGCCAGCAGCGGGGACAGGGGATTATACGAGCAGTACGTC.